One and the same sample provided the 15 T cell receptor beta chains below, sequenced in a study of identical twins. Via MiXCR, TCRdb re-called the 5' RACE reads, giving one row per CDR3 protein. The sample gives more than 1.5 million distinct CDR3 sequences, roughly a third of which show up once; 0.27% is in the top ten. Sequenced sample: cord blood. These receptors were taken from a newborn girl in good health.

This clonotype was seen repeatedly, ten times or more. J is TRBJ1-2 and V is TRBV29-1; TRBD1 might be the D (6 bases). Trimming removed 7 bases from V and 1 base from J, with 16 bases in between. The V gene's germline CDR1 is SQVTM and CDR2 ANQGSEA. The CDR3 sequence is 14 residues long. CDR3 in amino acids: CSAAGQRDNYGYTF. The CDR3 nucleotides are TGCAGCGCCGCAGGACAGCGAGATAACTATGGCTACACCTTC.

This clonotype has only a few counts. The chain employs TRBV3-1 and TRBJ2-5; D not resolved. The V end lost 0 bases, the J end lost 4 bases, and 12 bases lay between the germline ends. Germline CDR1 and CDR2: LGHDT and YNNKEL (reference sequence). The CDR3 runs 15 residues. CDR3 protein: CASSQDSARVETQYF. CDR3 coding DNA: TGTGCCAGCAGCCAAGATTCGGCTAGAGTAGAGACCCAGTACTTC.

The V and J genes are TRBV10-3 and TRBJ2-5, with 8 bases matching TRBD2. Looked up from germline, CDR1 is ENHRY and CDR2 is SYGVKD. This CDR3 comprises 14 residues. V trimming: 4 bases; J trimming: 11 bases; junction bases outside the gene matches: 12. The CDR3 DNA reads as TGTGCCATCAGTGGCCCCGGACTAGCCCATGAGCAGTACTTC. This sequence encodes CAISGPGLAHEQYF.

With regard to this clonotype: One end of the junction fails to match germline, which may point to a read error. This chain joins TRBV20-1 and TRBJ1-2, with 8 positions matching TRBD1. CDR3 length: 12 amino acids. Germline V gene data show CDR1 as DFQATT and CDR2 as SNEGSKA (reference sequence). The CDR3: CLWAGGNCGYTF. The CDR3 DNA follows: TGCTTGTGGGCAGGGGGCAACTGTGGCTACACCTTC.

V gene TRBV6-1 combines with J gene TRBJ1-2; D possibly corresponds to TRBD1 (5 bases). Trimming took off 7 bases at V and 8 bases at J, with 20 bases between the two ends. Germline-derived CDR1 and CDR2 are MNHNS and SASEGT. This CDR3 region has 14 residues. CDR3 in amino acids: CASTAGSVREGYTF. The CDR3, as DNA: TGTGCCAGCACTGCCGGGTCCGTCAGGGAGGGCTACACCTTC.

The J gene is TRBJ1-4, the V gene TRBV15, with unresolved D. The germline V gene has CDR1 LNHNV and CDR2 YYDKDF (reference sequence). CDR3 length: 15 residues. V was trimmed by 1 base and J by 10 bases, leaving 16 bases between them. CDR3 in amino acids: CATSRGTAYDGKLFF. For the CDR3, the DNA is TGTGCCACCAGCAGAGGGACGGCATATGATGGAAAACTGTTTTTT. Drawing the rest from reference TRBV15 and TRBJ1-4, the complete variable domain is DAMVIQNPRYQVTQFGKPVTLSCSQTLNHNVMYWYQQKSSQAPKLLFHYYDKDFNNEADTPDNFQSRRPNTSFCFLDIRSPGLGDTAMYLCATSRGTAYDGKLFFGSGTQLSVL.

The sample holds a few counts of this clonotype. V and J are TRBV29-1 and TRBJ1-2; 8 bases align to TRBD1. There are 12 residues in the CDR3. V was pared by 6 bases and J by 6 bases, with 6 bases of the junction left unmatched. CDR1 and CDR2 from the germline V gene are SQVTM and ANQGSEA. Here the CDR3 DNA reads TGCAGCGTAGCAGGGGGCCGGGATGGCTACACCTTC. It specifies CSVAGGRDGYTF.

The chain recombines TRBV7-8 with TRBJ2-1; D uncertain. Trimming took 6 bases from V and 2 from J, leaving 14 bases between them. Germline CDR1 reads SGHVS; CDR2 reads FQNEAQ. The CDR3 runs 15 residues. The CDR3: CASRPARGTYNEQFF. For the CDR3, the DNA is TGTGCCAGCAGACCCGCTCGAGGAACCTACAATGAGCAGTTCTTC.

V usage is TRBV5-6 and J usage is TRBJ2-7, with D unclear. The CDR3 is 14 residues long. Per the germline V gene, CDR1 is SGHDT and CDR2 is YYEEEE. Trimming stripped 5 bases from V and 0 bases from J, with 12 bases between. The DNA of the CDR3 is TGTGCCAGCAGTAAGATCGAGAGCTCCTACGAGCAGTACTTC. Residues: CASSKIESSYEQYF. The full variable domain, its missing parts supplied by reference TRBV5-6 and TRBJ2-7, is DAGVTQSPTHLIKTRGQQVTLRCSPKSGHDTVSWYQQALGQGPQFIFQYYEEEERQRGNFPDRFSGHQFPNYSSELNVNALLLGDSALYLCASSKIESSYEQYFGPGTRLTVT.

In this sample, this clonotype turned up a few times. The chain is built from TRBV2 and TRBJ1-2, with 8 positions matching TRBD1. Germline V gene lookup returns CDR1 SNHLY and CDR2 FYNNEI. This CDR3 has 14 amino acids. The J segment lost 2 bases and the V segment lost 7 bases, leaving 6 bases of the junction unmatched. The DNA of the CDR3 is TGTGCCAGCACCATTGACAGGGGCAACTATGGCTACACCTTC. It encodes CASTIDRGNYGYTF.

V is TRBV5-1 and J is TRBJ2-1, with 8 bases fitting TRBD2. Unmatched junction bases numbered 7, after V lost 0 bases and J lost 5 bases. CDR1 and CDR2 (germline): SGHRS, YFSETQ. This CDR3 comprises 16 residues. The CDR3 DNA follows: TGCGCCAGCAGCTTGGATAGCGGGATAAGGCACAATGAGCAGTTCTTC. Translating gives CASSLDSGIRHNEQFF.

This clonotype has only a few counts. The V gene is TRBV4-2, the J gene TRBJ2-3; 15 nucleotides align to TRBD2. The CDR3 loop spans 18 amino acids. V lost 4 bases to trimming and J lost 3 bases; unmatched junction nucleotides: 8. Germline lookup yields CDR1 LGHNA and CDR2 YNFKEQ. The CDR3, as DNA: TGTGCCAGCAGCCCATGGACTAGCGGGAGGGCCTGGACAGATACGCAGTATTTT. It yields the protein CASSPWTSGRAWTDTQYF.

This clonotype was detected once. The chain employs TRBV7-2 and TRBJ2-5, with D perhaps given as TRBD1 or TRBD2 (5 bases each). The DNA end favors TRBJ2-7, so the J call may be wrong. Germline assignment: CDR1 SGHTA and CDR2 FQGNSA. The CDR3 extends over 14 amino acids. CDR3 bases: TGTGCCAGCAGCCGGAGTTGGGACGTCTACGAGCAGTACTTC. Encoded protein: CASSRSWDVYEQYF.

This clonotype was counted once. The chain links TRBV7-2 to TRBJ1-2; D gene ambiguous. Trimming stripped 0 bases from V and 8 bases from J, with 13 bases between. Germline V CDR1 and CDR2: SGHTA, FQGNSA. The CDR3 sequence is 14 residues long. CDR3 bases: TGTGCCAGCAGCTTAGCGCGGCAGGCGGGGGGCTACACCTTC. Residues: CASSLARQAGGYTF.

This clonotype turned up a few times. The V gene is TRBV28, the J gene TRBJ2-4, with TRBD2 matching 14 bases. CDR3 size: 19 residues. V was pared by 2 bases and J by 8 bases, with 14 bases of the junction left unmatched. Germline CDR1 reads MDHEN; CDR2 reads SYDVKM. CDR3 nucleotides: TGTGCCAGCAGTTTAAACCGCCCGGGACTAGCGGGAGACGTCCACATTCAGTACTTC. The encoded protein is CASSLNRPGLAGDVHIQYF.